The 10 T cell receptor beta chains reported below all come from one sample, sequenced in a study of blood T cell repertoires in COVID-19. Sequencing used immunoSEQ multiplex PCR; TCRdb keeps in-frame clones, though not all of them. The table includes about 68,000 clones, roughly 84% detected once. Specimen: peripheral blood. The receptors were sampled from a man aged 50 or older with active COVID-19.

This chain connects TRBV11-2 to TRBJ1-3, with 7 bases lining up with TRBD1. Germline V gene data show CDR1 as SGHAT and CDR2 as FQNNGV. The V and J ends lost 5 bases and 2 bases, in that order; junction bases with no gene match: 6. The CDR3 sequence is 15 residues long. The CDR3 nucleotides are TGTGCCAGCAGCCGAAACAGGGGACCTGGAAACACCATATATTTT. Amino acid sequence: CASSRNRGPGNTIYF. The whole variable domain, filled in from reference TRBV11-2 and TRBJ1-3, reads EAGVAQSPRYKIIEKRQSVAFWCNPISGHATLYWYQQILGQGPKLLIQFQNNGVVDDSQLPKDRFSAERLKGVDSTLKIQPAKLEDSAVYLCASSRNRGPGNTIYFGEGSWLTVV.

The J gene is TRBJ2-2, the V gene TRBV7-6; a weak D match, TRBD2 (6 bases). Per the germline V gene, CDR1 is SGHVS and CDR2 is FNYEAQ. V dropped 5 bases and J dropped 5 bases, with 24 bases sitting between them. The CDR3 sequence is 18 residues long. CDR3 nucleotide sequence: TGTGCCAGCAGCGTAGTCTTAGGTGAACTAGCTGTGACCGGGGAGCTGTTTTTT. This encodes CASSVVLGELAVTGELFF.

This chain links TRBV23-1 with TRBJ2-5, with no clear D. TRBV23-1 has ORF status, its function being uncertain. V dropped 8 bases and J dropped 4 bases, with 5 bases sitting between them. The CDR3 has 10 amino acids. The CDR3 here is CASLRETQYF. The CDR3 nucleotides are TGCGCCAGCCTGAGAGAGACCCAGTACTTC.

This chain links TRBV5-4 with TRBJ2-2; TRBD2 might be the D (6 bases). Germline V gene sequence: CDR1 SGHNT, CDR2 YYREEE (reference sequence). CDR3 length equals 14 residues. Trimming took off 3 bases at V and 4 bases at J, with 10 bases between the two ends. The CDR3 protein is CASSYGTGTGELFF. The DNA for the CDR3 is TGTGCCAGCAGCTATGGGACTGGCACCGGGGAGCTGTTTTTT. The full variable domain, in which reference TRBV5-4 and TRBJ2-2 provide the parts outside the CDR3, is ETGVTQSPTHLIKTRGQQVTLRCSSQSGHNTVSWYQQALGQGPQFIFQYYREEENGRGNFPPRFSGLQFPNYSSELNVNALELDDSALYLCASSYGTGTGELFFGEGSRLTVL.

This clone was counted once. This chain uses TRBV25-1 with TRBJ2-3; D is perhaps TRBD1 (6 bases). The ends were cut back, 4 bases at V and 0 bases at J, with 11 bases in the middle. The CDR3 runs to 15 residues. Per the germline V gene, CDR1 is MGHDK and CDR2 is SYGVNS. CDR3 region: CASSATGRSTDTQYF. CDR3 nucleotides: TGTGCCAGCAGTGCGACAGGTCGCAGCACAGATACGCAGTATTTT.

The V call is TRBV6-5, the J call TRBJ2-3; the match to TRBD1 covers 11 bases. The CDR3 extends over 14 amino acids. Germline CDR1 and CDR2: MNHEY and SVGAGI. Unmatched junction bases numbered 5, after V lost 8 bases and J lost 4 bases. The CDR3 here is CASSGQGGPDTQYF. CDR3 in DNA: TGTGCCAGCTCGGGACAGGGGGGGCCAGATACGCAGTATTTT.

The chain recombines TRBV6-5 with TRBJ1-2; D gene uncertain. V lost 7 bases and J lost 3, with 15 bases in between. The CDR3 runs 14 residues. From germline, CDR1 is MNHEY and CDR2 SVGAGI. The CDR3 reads CASIIGRGYYGYTF. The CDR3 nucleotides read TGTGCCAGCATTATTGGCCGGGGATACTATGGCTACACCTTC.

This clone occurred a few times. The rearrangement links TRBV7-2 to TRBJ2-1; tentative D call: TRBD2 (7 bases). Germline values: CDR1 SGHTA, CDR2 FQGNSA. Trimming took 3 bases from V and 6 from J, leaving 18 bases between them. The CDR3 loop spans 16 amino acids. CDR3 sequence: CASSFLGGGTPNEQFF. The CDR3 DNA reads TGTGCCAGCAGCTTTTTAGGGGGGGGGACCCCCAATGAGCAGTTCTTC. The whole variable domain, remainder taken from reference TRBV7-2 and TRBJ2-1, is GAGVSQSPSNKVTEKGKDVELRCDPISGHTALYWYRQSLGQGLEFLIYFQGNSAPDKSGLPSDRFSAERTGGSVSTLTIQRTQQEDSAVYLCASSFLGGGTPNEQFFGPGTRLTVL.

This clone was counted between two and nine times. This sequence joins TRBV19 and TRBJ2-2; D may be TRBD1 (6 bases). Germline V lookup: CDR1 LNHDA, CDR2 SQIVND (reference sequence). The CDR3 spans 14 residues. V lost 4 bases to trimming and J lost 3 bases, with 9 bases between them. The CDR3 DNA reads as TGTGCCAGTAGTAGGGACACATACACCGGGGAGCTGTTTTTT. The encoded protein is CASSRDTYTGELFF.

The CDR3 coding sequence is TGCGCCAGCAGCTCCGGACAAGGCGCAGATACGCAGTATTTT. Its translation: CASSSGQGADTQYF. The chain combines TRBV5-1 with TRBJ2-3; the D gene is possibly TRBD1 (5 bases). The CDR3 loop spans 14 amino acids. CDR1 is SGHRS and CDR2 is YFSETQ in the germline V gene. The V end was cut by 3 bases, the J end by 4 bases, with 12 bases between.